This record looks at one T cell receptor (beta chain) sequence and its context. Using immunoSEQ multiplex PCR, the repertoire was profiled, and TCRdb retains in-frame clones only, with some absent. The sample lists approximately 300,000 clones, about nine tenths occurring once. The record originates from a study of blood T cell repertoires in COVID-19. Germline-derived CDR1 and CDR2 are LGHDT and YNNKEL (reference sequence). The CDR3 is made up of 14 amino acids. Trimming removed 3 bases from V and 7 bases from J; junction bases left unmatched: 5. The source material was peripheral blood. The clonotype comes from a woman in her thirties with COVID-19, enrolled during active disease. The genes are TRBV3-1 (or the pseudogene TRBV3-2) and TRBJ2-1; 8 positions agree with TRBD2. For the CDR3, the DNA is TGTGCCAGCAGCCACCGGACTAGCAGGAATGAGCAGTTCTTC. Residues: CASSHRTSRNEQFF.